This TCR beta chain was documented in a study of tumor and adjacent non-tumor tissue in lung cancer listed by TCRdb under 2018. For the wider study: By cancer type, the cohort comprised 11 to 12 adenocarcinoma patients, 2 squamous cell carcinoma patients and 1 small cell lung cancer patient. Ages among the 15 or so patients ranged from about 30 to 76 years, there were 10 men and 5 women, and disease was at TNM stage I to III. The study compared bulk TCRbeta repertoires between lung tumor tissue and matched distant non-tumor lung tissue from some 14 lung cancer patients. In total, sequencing yielded 125,075,908 productive TCRbeta reads, which works out to an average of about 4.2 million reads per sample. TCRbeta CDR3 sequencing was performed on under 35 paired specimens, with one tumor sample and one normal lung sample collected per patient. Broad study findings and their caveats: Only roughly 15 patients were in the cohort, and the authors stated that larger samples and more detailed clinical data are needed. The sequencing platform is not named in the methods, and unique molecular identifiers are not mentioned. The top 100 clones made up a significantly larger cumulative share of the repertoire in normal lung than in tumor tissue. Because peripheral blood was not sequenced, blood TCRbeta repertoires in the lung cancer patients of the study were not examined. Tumor tissue showed significantly greater TCR diversity (inverse Simpson) than normal lung tissue (roughly 430 vs 170, P = 0.0075, Mann-Whitney U test). TCR diversity was significantly higher in younger patients, and higher tumor TCR diversity was associated with shorter overall and disease-free survival.

RNA was isolated from bulk, unsorted tissue, and RNA quality was assessed with a NanoDrop ND-1000 and an Agilent 2100. Normal lung samples were distant non-tumor tissue taken more than 3 cm from the tumor edge. The donors were newly diagnosed lung cancer patients admitted for thoracic surgery in China from August to November 2014 who had not received prior chemotherapy. The study excluded patients who had received radiotherapy or chemotherapy before or who had another cancer at the same time. Pieces of surgical tissue measuring about 1-2.1 cm3 were kept in RNAlater solution and held at -80 degrees C until needed. As to this clonotype: Its binding antigen is unknown. The germline gene is not matched at one end of the junction; a read error may be the cause.

Library preparation used multiplex PCR. These reads were obtained on an Illumina HiSeq 2500. TCRbeta libraries were constructed through three rounds of nested PCR with primers (Table S4) according to protocols modified from ARM-PCR. Before sequencing, PCR products of 200-500 bp were cut from the gel and purified using the QIAquick gel extraction kit. As for the authors' bioinformatics: Trimmomatic was used to clean the reads, FLASH was used to merge the reads into complete CDR3 sequences, and MiTCR was used to assign the reads to V(D)J germline segments. VDJtools was used to compute clonal diversity as the inverse Simpson's index. In-frame sequences lacking a premature stop codon were counted as productive reads. TCRdb redid the processing of the public reads, applying fastp at Q25 and MiXCR, and retained in-frame beta chains. Each CDR3 protein gets just one entry, which takes the most common genes and DNA from the rows behind it. TCRdb assigned the V and J calls; the authors' analysis was not used. This sample is represented by almost 75,000 distinct CDR3 sequences; 55% to 70% of them were singletons. Around a quarter of the sample is in the top ten clones.

There are 13 amino acids in the CDR3, from cysteine to phenylalanine inclusive. The sequence is cut down to CDR3 DNA, 39 bases in frame from base 1. CDR1 and CDR2 are drawn from the germline V gene: SGHAT, FQNNGV. The sample taken for sequencing was distant non-tumor lung tissue. The sequence was obtained from a woman aged 45 to 65 with non-small cell lung cancer. The chain links TRBV11-2 with TRBJ1-2; the D gene remains uncertain. The nucleotide sequence is TGTGTCAGCAGCTTAGGCGGAGTTGATGGTTACACCTTC. It encodes CVSSLGGVDGYTF.